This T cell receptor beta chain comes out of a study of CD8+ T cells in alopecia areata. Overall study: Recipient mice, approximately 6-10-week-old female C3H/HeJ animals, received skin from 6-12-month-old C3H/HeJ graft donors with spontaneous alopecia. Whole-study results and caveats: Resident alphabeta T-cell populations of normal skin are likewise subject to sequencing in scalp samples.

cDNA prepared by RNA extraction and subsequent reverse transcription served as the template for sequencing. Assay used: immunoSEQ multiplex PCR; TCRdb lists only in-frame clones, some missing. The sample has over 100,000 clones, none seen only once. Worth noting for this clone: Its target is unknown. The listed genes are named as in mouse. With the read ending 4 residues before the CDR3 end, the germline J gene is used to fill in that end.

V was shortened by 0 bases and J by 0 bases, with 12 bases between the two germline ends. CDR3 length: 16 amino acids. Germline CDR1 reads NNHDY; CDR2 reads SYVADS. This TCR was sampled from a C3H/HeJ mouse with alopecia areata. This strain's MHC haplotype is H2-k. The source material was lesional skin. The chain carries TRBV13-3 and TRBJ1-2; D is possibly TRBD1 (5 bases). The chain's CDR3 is CASSDVRGQANSDYTF. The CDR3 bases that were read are TGTGCCAGCAGTGATGTTCGAGGACAAGCAAACTCC.